This T cell receptor beta chain emerged from a study of blood T cells in healthy people across ages. The use of a sample-barcoded 5' primer and a J-beta primer mix characterized a second PCR of about 6 to 12 cycles. TCRdb reprocessed the 5' RACE reads with MiXCR, giving one entry per CDR3 protein. There are fewer than 2,000,000 distinct CDR3 sequences in the sample; more than 35% occur only once, and 23% lies in the top ten. The CDR3 is 14 residues long. CDR1 and CDR2 from the germline V gene are DFQATT and SNEGSKA (reference sequence). The material sequenced was blood. This clonotype originated in a human donor in good health. The V call is TRBV20-1, the J call TRBJ2-1; 7 positions agree with TRBD1. TRBJ2-7 matches the DNA end more closely, so the J call is doubtful. The CDR3 spells CSAEGARYSSEQYF. CDR3 coding DNA: TGCAGTGCAGAGGGGGCGAGGTATTCTAGCGAGCAGTACTTC.